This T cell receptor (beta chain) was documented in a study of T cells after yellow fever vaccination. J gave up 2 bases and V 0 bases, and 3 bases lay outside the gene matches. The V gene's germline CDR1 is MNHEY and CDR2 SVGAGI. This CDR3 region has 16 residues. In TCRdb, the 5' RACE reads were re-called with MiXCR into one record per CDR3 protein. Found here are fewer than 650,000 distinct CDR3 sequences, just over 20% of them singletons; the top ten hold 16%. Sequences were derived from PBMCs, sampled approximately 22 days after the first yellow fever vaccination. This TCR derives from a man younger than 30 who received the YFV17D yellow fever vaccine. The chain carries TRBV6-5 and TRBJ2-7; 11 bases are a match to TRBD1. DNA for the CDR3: TGTGCCAGCAGTTACTCGGACAGGGGGCTGCCCTACGAGCAGTACGTC. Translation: CASSYSDRGLPYEQYV.